This T cell receptor (beta chain) is from a study of T cell responses to AZD1222 COVID-19 vaccine. Turning to this clone: Its antigen is unknown.

The method was immunoSEQ multiplex PCR; TCRdb's version includes in-frame clones alone and lacks a portion of them. Among approximately 140,000 clones listed, about 89% were seen once. Findings and limits, study-wide: Donors, mostly white British, included more females; clonal diversity was possibly underestimated.

The TCR comes from an adult in good health. The sequenced sample was peripheral blood, obtained on day 0 of AZD1222 vaccination.

The CDR3 region is CASSIGRAGRYNEQFF. The DNA for the CDR3 is TGTGCCAGTAGTATAGGGAGAGCGGGACGATACAATGAGCAGTTCTTC. The chain couples TRBV19 to TRBJ2-1, with 7 bases lining up with TRBD2. The CDR3 has 16 amino acids. Per germline, CDR1 LNHDA and CDR2 SQIVND (reference sequence). Trimming cost V 1 base and J 4 bases; bases outside gene matches: 7.